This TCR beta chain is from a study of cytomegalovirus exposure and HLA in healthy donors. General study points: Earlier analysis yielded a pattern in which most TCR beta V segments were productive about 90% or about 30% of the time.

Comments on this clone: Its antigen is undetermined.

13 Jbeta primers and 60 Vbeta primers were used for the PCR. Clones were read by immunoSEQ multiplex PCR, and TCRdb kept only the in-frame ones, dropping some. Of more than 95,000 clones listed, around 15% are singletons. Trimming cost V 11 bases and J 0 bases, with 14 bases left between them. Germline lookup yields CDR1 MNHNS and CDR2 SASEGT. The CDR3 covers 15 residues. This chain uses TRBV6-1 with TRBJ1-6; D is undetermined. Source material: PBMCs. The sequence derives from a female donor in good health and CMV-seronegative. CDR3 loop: CAGSLGSSYNSPLHF. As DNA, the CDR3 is TGTGCCGGGTCTTTGGGGAGCTCCTATAATTCACCCCTCCACTTT.